The clone carrying this TCR beta chain was observed at least ten times. What it binds is unknown. These data belong to a study of response to subunit inactivated influenza vaccine. Findings and limits, study-wide: It was the authors' suggestion that each seasonal influenza vaccination recruits few new T cells.

The CDR3 has 13 amino acids. The germline gives CDR1 LGHDT, CDR2 YNNKEL (reference sequence). V was pared by 3 bases and J by 2 bases, with 5 bases between. From the RT-PCR reads, TCRdb called clonotypes with MiXCR, one entry per CDR3 protein. Here the sample spans 490,000 or so distinct CDR3 sequences, 6% to 9% being singletons. The sample in question was PBMCs from blood, obtained around 25 months after vaccination. The chain links TRBV3-1 to TRBJ1-5; D remains ambiguous. This receptor was obtained from a man aged 50 to 69 who received an inactivated influenza vaccine. CDR3 nucleotide sequence: TGTGCCAGCAGCCAGATGGGCAATCAGCCCCAGCATTTT. This gives the protein CASSQMGNQPQHF.